The T cell receptor beta chain under discussion was sequenced for a study of blood T cells in healthy people across ages. This clonotype showed up just a few times. Together with a sample-barcoded 5' primer, a J-beta primer mix was included in a second PCR lasting about 7 to 11 cycles. Sequencing recovered at least 2.5 million CDR3-containing paired-end reads from each sample. TCRdb reprocessed the 5' RACE reads with MiXCR, giving one entry per CDR3 protein. The repertoire holds approximately 1,700,000 distinct CDR3 sequences, with approximately 39% as singletons. V lost 2 bases, J lost 6 bases, and 4 bases stayed unmatched. The length of the CDR3 is 14 residues. From germline, CDR1 is MNHEY and CDR2 SVGAGI.

The sequenced sample was blood. J is TRBJ2-7 and V is TRBV6-5, with TRBD1 matching over 10 bases. The sequence derives from a human donor in good health. The CDR3 here is CASSYGTGDLEQYF. The CDR3, as DNA: TGTGCCAGCAGTTACGGGACAGGGGACCTCGAGCAGTACTTC.